One and the same sample provided the 10 T cell receptor beta chains below, sequenced in a study of cytomegalovirus exposure and HLA in healthy donors. TCRdb's copy holds only in-frame clones and misses some; the assay was immunoSEQ multiplex PCR. The top ten clones hold about 3% of a sample with approximately 150,000 clones, 85% to 90% of them seen once. Sequencing input: PBMCs. Receptor source: a woman aged 18-29 years in good health and CMV-seropositive.

A single count supports this clone. The chain links TRBV4-1 to TRBJ2-3; TRBD2 is a possible D gene (7 bases). Germline V gene data show CDR1 as MGHRA and CDR2 as YSYEKL. This CDR3 is built from 13 residues. Trimming pared 4 bases from V and 4 bases from J, leaving 9 bases between. The CDR3 loop reads CASSRGGPDTQYF. Here the CDR3 DNA reads TGCGCCAGCAGCCGGGGGGGGCCAGATACGCAGTATTTT.

J is TRBJ2-1 and V is TRBV25-1; 14 nucleotides line up with TRBD2. Germline CDR1 MGHDK, CDR2 SYGVNS. The CDR3 consists of 16 residues. V gave up 8 bases and J gave up 9 bases; unmatched junction bases: 12. CDR3 loop: CASQSSGLAGGVEQFF. The CDR3 DNA reads as TGTGCCAGCCAAAGCTCAGGACTAGCGGGAGGTGTTGAGCAGTTCTTC.

The chain combines TRBV5-1 with TRBJ2-4; 8 bases map to TRBD2. The junction had 15 bases not matched to a gene; V was cut back by 4 bases and J by 0 bases. CDR1 is SGHRS and CDR2 is YFSETQ in the germline V gene. CDR3 length equals 19 residues. The CDR3 DNA follows: TGCGCCAGCAGCAGGTCCTCAAAGCCGGGACTAGAAGCCAAAAACATTCAGTACTTC. Protein product: CASSRSSKPGLEAKNIQYF.

V and J are TRBV27 and TRBJ1-4, with 8 bases identical to TRBD1. V lost 5 bases and J lost 8; bases outside the gene matches: 1. Germline loops: CDR1 MNHEY, CDR2 SMNVEV (reference sequence). CDR3 length equals 12 residues. This CDR3 reads CASSHRGEKLFF. The CDR3 DNA is TGTGCCAGCAGTCACAGGGGGGAAAAACTGTTTTTT.

The rearrangement links TRBV7-3 to TRBJ2-1; a possible D gene is TRBD2 (5 bases). There are 15 residues in the CDR3. The germline V and J ends were trimmed by 0 bases and 0 bases, with 6 bases remaining between them. The V gene's germline CDR1 is SGHTA and CDR2 FQGTGA. The CDR3 reads CASSLTGSSYNEQFF. CDR3 DNA sequence: TGTGCCAGCAGCTTAACTGGGAGCTCCTACAATGAGCAGTTCTTC.

V and J are TRBV5-1 and TRBJ1-2; a weak D match, TRBD1 (6 bases). V was shortened by 3 bases and J by 6 bases, with 18 bases between the two germline ends. The CDR3 covers 15 residues. In germline, CDR1 is SGHRS, CDR2 YFSETQ. Here the CDR3 reads CASSSVTGPRNGYTF. CDR3 coding DNA: TGCGCCAGCAGCTCGGTAACAGGGCCTCGGAATGGCTACACCTTC.

The chain recombines TRBV21-1 with TRBJ1-2. TRBV21-1 is a pseudogene. The CDR3 is made up of 13 amino acids. In DNA form, the CDR3 reads TGTGCCAGCAGCTTGGAGTCCCAAAATGGCTACACCTTC. Residues: CASSLESQNGYTF.

This clone was observed a single time. V usage is TRBV19 and J usage is TRBJ2-7; 9 bases line up with TRBD2. V shed 7 bases, J shed 1 base, and the junction held 8 bases outside the gene matches. The CDR3 runs 15 residues. The germline gives CDR1 LNHDA, CDR2 SQIVND (reference sequence). The CDR3 reads CASNVSGRDSYEQYF. CDR3 sequence (DNA): TGTGCCAGTAATGTTAGCGGGAGAGATTCCTACGAGCAGTACTTC.

This chain links TRBV7-3 with TRBJ2-5; 9 bases map to TRBD1. J was trimmed by 5 bases and V by 4 bases; bases with no gene match: 8. Germline lookup yields CDR1 SGHTA and CDR2 FQGTGA. The CDR3 has 15 amino acids. The DNA of the CDR3 is TGTGCCAGCAGCTACGAAACAGGGGGCTGGGAGACCCAGTACTTC. Amino acid sequence: CASSYETGGWETQYF.

Details on this clone: A junction boundary mismatches the germline segment, possibly from a read error. Additional DNA sequences in this sample encode the identical CDR3. The V call is TRBV29-1, the J call TRBJ2-5; 8 bases align to TRBD1. The germline V gene has CDR1 SQVTM and CDR2 ANQGSEA. This CDR3 region has 13 residues. In DNA, the CDR3 is TGTAGCGTACGACAGGGGTCCTTAGAGACCCAGTACTTC. It translates to CSVRQGSLETQYF. The variable domain in full, completed from reference TRBV29-1 and TRBJ2-5, reads SAVISQKPSRDICQRGTSLTIQCQVDSQVTMMFWYRQQPGQSLTLIATANQGSEATYESGFVIDKFPISRPNLTFSTLTVSNMSPEDSSIYLCSVRQGSLETQYFGPGTRLLVL.